These T cell receptor beta chains were read from a single sample in a study of T cell responses to AZD1222 COVID-19 vaccine. The protocol was immunoSEQ multiplex PCR, while the TCRdb copy is restricted to in-frame clones and leaves out a portion. The table has approximately 82,000 clones, approximately 81% seen once; the top ten hold about 13%. The sequencing used peripheral blood, collected on day 0 of AZD1222 vaccination. Receptor source: an adult in good health. Both conserved end residues are part of each CDR3. A D gene is named only where the DNA matches it firmly. Not all rows give a size; the values are once, few, many and, for expanded clones, a class.

V: TRBV9; J: TRBJ2-2; size: -; D: TRBD2; DNA: TGTGCCAGCAGCCCCAGGACTAGCGGGGGAGGAGGGGAGCTGTTTTTT; CDR3: CASSPRTSGGGGELFF
V: TRBV6-5; J: TRBJ2-7; size: -; D: TRBD1; DNA: TGTGCCAGCAGTCTGCGCGGGACAGGGGGTTACGAGCAGTACTTC; CDR3: CASSLRGTGGYEQYF
V: TRBV19; J: TRBJ1-6; size: -; D: -; DNA: TGTGCCACCACAGAGGTCAATAATTCACCCCTCCACTTT; CDR3: CATTEVNNSPLHF
V: TRBV9; J: TRBJ1-6; size: -; D: -; DNA: TGTGCCAGCAGCTCCAGGAGCTCCTATAATTCACCCCTCCACTTT; CDR3: CASSSRSSYNSPLHF
V: TRBV11-1; J: TRBJ1-2; size: -; D: -; DNA: TGTGCCAGCAGTTACTCACACACAGGAGGCTACACCTTC; CDR3: CASSYSHTGGYTF
V: TRBV6-6; J: TRBJ1-6; size: -; D: -; DNA: TGTGCCAGCAGTCGAGCGGGTCCTGCTTATAATTCACCCCTCCACTTT; CDR3: CASSRAGPAYNSPLHF
V: TRBV25-1; J: TRBJ1-5; size: -; D: TRBD1; DNA: TGTGCCAGCAGCACCGGGACAGGGCCCGGGCAGCCCCAGCATTTT; CDR3: CASSTGTGPGQPQHF
V: TRBV7-2; J: TRBJ2-7; size: once; D: TRBD2; DNA: TGTGCCAGCCGCAGCGGGGGGATCTCCTACGAGCAGTACTTC; CDR3: CASRSGGISYEQYF
V: TRBV19; J: TRBJ1-2; size: few; D: TRBD1; DNA: TGTGCCAGTAGTACTGGGACAGGGCGCCGCACCTTC; CDR3: CASSTGTGRRTF
V: TRBV7-9; J: TRBJ1-2; size: -; D: TRBD1; DNA: TGTGCCAGCAGCGCCGGGACAGACGGTGGCTACACCTTC; CDR3: CASSAGTDGGYTF
V: TRBV6-5; J: TRBJ1-6; size: -; D: -; DNA: TGTGCCAGCAGTTACGAGTCGACCTCACCCCTCCACTTT; CDR3: CASSYESTSPLHF
V: TRBV7-2; J: TRBJ1-1; size: -; D: -; DNA: TGTGCCAGCAGCTTTGGGCCACTAACTGAAGCTTTCTTT; CDR3: CASSFGPLTEAFF
V: TRBV7-2; J: TRBJ1-1; size: -; D: TRBD1; DNA: TGTGCCAGCAGCACCCAAGGGACAGTGATGAACACTGAAGCTTTCTTT; CDR3: CASSTQGTVMNTEAFF
V: TRBV30; J: TRBJ2-1; size: -; D: TRBD2; DNA: TGTGCCTGGAGTCGGGGGGCCTACAATGAGCAGTTCTTC; CDR3: CAWSRGAYNEQFF
V: TRBV6-2/TRBV6-3; J: TRBJ2-7; size: -; D: -; DNA: TGTGCCAGCAGTTACAGGGGCGGAAAGGAGCAGTACTTC; CDR3: CASSYRGGKEQYF
V: TRBV7-9; J: TRBJ1-2; size: -; D: -; DNA: TGTGCCAGCAGCGCCTCGAACGCCTATGGCTACACCTTC; CDR3: CASSASNAYGYTF
V: TRBV5-6; J: TRBJ1-1; size: -; D: -; DNA: TGTGCCAGCAGCTTGGTCAGGAACATGAACACTGAAGCTTTCTTT; CDR3: CASSLVRNMNTEAFF
V: TRBV10-3; J: TRBJ1-1; size: -; D: -; DNA: TGTGCCATCAGTGCCGGGACAAAGATGAACACTGAAGCTTTCTTT; CDR3: CAISAGTKMNTEAFF
V: TRBV11-2; J: TRBJ2-1; size: -; D: TRBD2; DNA: TGTGCCAGCAGCTTGGTGACTAGCGGGGGGGAGCAGTTCTTC; CDR3: CASSLVTSGGEQFF
V: TRBV5-1; J: TRBJ2-5; size: -; D: -; DNA: TGCGCCAGCAGTCCGGGGTTAGCAATGGAGACCCAGTACTTC; CDR3: CASSPGLAMETQYF
V: TRBV3-1/TRBV3-2; J: TRBJ1-4; size: -; D: -; DNA: TGTGCCAGCAGCCGAGGGGGGGAAAAACTGTTTTTT; CDR3: CASSRGGEKLFF
V: TRBV10-3; J: TRBJ1-2; size: -; D: -; DNA: TGTGCCATCAGTGAGTCTCCGGCAGGGCGCTATGGCTACACCTTC; CDR3: CAISESPAGRYGYTF
V: TRBV29-1; J: TRBJ2-5; size: few; D: -; DNA: TGCAGCGTTGAGGTGTATCCCCAGTACTTC; CDR3: CSVEVYPQYF